This TCR beta chain was sequenced in a study of T cell clonality in common variable immunodeficiency. General study points: CVID subjects shared fewer TCRbeta clones than healthy controls did.

This clone was recorded a few times. Its antigen is still unknown. A much more abundant neighbour one base away suggests this may be a read error. The CDR3 end falls 3 residues outside the read, so it is completed with the germline J gene. Generated by immunoSEQ multiplex PCR, the TCRdb table keeps only in-frame clones and is missing some. There are approximately 56,000 clones in the sample, none observed a single time. Per germline, CDR1 GTSNPN and CDR2 SVGIG (reference sequence). The CDR3 extends over 13 amino acids. This TCR was sampled from a person between 18 and 75 years old in good health. The chain combines TRBV30 with TRBJ2-3; perhaps TRBD1 as D (6 bases). Sequencing was performed on peripheral blood mononuclear cells. The CDR3 sequence is CAWSGDNNQPQYF. CDR3 DNA (partial): TGTGCCTGGAGTGGGGACAACAATCAGCCG.